The 11 T cell receptor beta chains listed next were all sequenced from one sample in a study of cytomegalovirus exposure and HLA in healthy donors. The PCR ran on 60 Vbeta and 13 Jbeta primers. Repertoires were generated with immunoSEQ multiplex PCR, while TCRdb's copy carries only in-frame clones and drops some. Of approximately 170,000 clones in the sample, 75% to 90% were seen once. The specimen was PBMCs. The receptors originated from a boy younger than 10 in good health and CMV-seronegative.

The chain uses TRBV4-3 and TRBJ2-1; 7 bases fit TRBD2. Germline V gene sequence: CDR1 LGHNA, CDR2 YSLEER. V trimming: 4 bases; J trimming: 4 bases; junction bases outside the gene matches: 7. The CDR3 spans 15 residues. CDR3 sequence reads: CASSPSGGGYNEQFF. CDR3 sequence (DNA): TGCGCCAGCAGCCCATCCGGCGGGGGATACAATGAGCAGTTCTTC.

By share of the sample, this clone is medium-sized. The rearrangement joins TRBV2 to TRBJ1-1, with 7 bases identical to TRBD1. Germline lookup yields CDR1 SNHLY and CDR2 FYNNEI. J gave up 6 bases and V 1 base, and 2 bases lay outside the gene matches. The CDR3 runs to 13 residues. The CDR3 DNA reads as TGTGCCAGCAGTGAAGAGGGGGCGGCTGAAGCTTTCTTT. Its translation is CASSEEGAAEAFF.

The chain combines TRBV5-1 with TRBJ1-1, with 8 positions matching TRBD1. The germline V gene encodes CDR1 SGHRS and CDR2 YFSETQ. This CDR3 contains 16 residues. The V gene end was trimmed by 5 bases and the J gene end by 0 bases; junction bases not matched to a gene: 9. In DNA, the CDR3 is TGCGCCAGCAGGAAGCCGCGGACAGGGTTGAACACTGAAGCTTTCTTT. It encodes CASRKPRTGLNTEAFF.

The chain recombines TRBV18 with TRBJ2-7, with D tentatively TRBD1 (6 bases). The CDR3 consists of 17 residues. Germline loops: CDR1 KGHSH, CDR2 LQKENI. The V end lost 0 bases, the J end lost 2 bases, and 17 bases lay between the germline ends. In DNA form, the CDR3 reads TGTGCCAGCTCACCACCGATGGGACAATTATCGACCTACGAGCAGTACTTC. This translates into CASSPPMGQLSTYEQYF.

The rearrangement links TRBV13 to TRBJ2-5, with a weak D call TRBD2 (6 bases). CDR3 length: 15 amino acids. V lost 4 bases and J lost 2, with 14 bases in between. Germline-derived CDR1 and CDR2 are PRHDT and FYEKMQ (reference sequence). The CDR3 loop is CASSSRDFQQETQYF. In DNA form, the CDR3 reads TGTGCCAGCAGCTCACGGGACTTTCAACAAGAGACCCAGTACTTC.

The rearrangement joins TRBV11-2 to TRBJ2-1; D might be TRBD1 (6 bases). The CDR3 covers 15 residues. Germline values: CDR1 SGHAT, CDR2 FQNNGV. Between the trimmed V and J ends, which lost 5 bases and 8 bases, there was a span of 19 bases. DNA for the CDR3: TGTGCCAGCAGCCTGGGACACGTACTTCTGGATGAGCAGTTCTTC. This sequence encodes CASSLGHVLLDEQFF.

This clone was observed once. CDR3 sequence: CASSTPGGGDYGYTF. The CDR3 nucleotides read TGTGCCAGTAGTACCCCAGGTGGAGGAGACTATGGCTACACCTTC. The V and J genes are TRBV19 and TRBJ1-2; D unresolved. CDR1 is LNHDA, CDR2 SQIVND, per germline (reference sequence). Trimming removed 4 bases from V and 3 bases from J, with 15 bases in between. The CDR3 loop spans 15 amino acids. The entire variable domain, with the rest obtained from reference TRBV19 and TRBJ1-2, is as follows: DGGITQSPKYLFRKEGQNVTLSCEQNLNHDAMYWYRQDPGQGLRLIYYSQIVNDFQKGDIAEGYSVSREKKESFPLTVTSAQKNPTAFYLCASSTPGGGDYGYTFGSGTRLTVV.

CDR3 coding DNA: TGTGCCAGCAGCCCTACAGCAACGCTCTATGGCTACACCTTC. Translation: CASSPTATLYGYTF. V usage is TRBV5-6 and J usage is TRBJ1-2, with no clear D. CDR1 SGHDT and CDR2 YYEEEE come from the germline V gene. Trimming took 4 bases from V and 4 from J, leaving 14 bases between them. The CDR3 loop spans 14 amino acids.

The chain joins TRBV4-2 to TRBJ2-1; 7 bases agree with TRBD1. Per the germline V gene, CDR1 is LGHNA and CDR2 is YNFKEQ. Germline trimming cut 1 base from V and 2 bases from J; bases unmatched to any gene: 17. The CDR3 runs 20 residues. The CDR3 DNA reads TGTGCCAGCAGCCAAGCGGAAAACCTAAACCGGGACAGAGCCTACAATGAGCAGTTCTTC. It translates to CASSQAENLNRDRAYNEQFF.

In its sample, this clone was seen a few times. J is TRBJ2-2 and V is TRBV6-1, with 9 positions matching TRBD2. Looked up from germline, CDR1 is MNHNS and CDR2 is SASEGT. Trimming took 2 bases from V and 8 from J; bases not matched to a gene: 3. The CDR3 has 14 residues. CDR3 protein: CASSEPSGVGELFF. In DNA form, the CDR3 reads TGTGCCAGCAGTGAACCTAGCGGGGTAGGGGAGCTGTTTTTT.

This clone was seen more than once but under ten times. The gene calls are TRBV7-8 and TRBJ1-6, with D tentatively TRBD1 (5 bases). CDR1 and CDR2 (germline): SGHVS, FQNEAQ. This CDR3 has 18 amino acids. V was clipped by 2 bases and J by 0 bases, with 14 bases between them. Here the CDR3 DNA reads TGTGCCAGCAGCTTACAACAGGTCCATAGCTCCTATAATTCACCCCTCCACTTT. Protein sequence: CASSLQQVHSSYNSPLHF.